The rows below give T cell receptor beta chains drawn from one sample of a study of PD-L1 blockade in urothelial cancer. TCRdb's table, derived via immunoSEQ multiplex PCR, lists solely in-frame clones and lacks some. This sample has 85,000 to 95,000 clones, with 89% found just once. The input for sequencing was PBMCs, taken around atezolizumab (anti-PD-L1) treatment. These receptors were taken from a woman aged 80 or over with urothelial cancer. The CDR3 runs from the conserved cysteine through the conserved F or W. D genes are given only for firm matches. Expanded clones are given a class, and other clones once, few, many or no size at all.

J,D,V,size,CDR3,DNA
TRBJ2-3,TRBD1,TRBV5-4,.,CASSLGTGATDTQYF,TGTGCCAGCAGCTTGGGGACAGGGGCCACAGATACGCAGTATTTT
TRBJ1-1,.,TRBV10-2,once,CASSDRGPTEAFF,TGCGCCAGCAGTGACAGGGGCCCCACTGAAGCTTTCTTT
TRBJ1-2,.,TRBV7-6,.,CASSLQGSYGYTF,TGTGCCAGCAGCTTGCAGGGGTCCTATGGCTACACCTTC
TRBJ2-2,.,TRBV18,.,CASSLRESTGELFF,TGTGCCAGCTCACTTCGGGAGTCCACCGGGGAGCTGTTTTTT
TRBJ1-1,.,TRBV5-1,.,CASSLAGMNTEAFF,TGCGCCAGCAGCTTGGCCGGGATGAACACTGAAGCTTTCTTT
TRBJ2-3,TRBD1,TRBV6-4,.,CASSDRGQGLDTQYF,TGTGCCAGCAGTGACAGGGGACAGGGCTTGGATACGCAGTATTTT
TRBJ2-2,TRBD1,TRBV6-4,.,CASRPGTGGGGELFF,TGTGCCAGCAGGCCCGGGACAGGGGGCGGCGGGGAGCTGTTTTTT
TRBJ1-5,.,TRBV19,.,CASRLNSVGQPQHF,TGTGCCAGTCGTCTTAACTCGGTGGGCCAGCCCCAGCATTTT
TRBJ2-1,TRBD1,TRBV13,.,CASSTTGNRYNEQFF,TGTGCCAGCAGCACGACAGGGAATAGGTACAATGAGCAGTTCTTC
TRBJ1-1,TRBD1,TRBV18,.,CASSPDRTNTEAFF,TGTGCCAGCTCACCGGACAGGACGAACACTGAAGCTTTCTTT
TRBJ2-7,.,TRBV25-1,.,CASSTPGLASNEQYF,TGTGCCAGCAGTACGCCGGGACTCGCCTCTAACGAGCAGTACTTC
TRBJ2-4,TRBD2,TRBV5-1,.,CASSLGTSGRVKNIQYF,TGCGCCAGCAGCTTGGGGACTAGCGGGAGGGTCAAAAACATTCAGTACTTC
TRBJ1-1,.,TRBV10-1,.,CASSESMGDSEAFF,TGCGCCAGCAGTGAGTCGATGGGAGACTCTGAAGCTTTCTTT
TRBJ1-3,.,TRBV11-2,once,CASSFNPGLLFGNTIYF,TGTGCCAGCAGCTTTAATCCGGGACTCCTCTTTGGAAACACCATATATTTT
TRBJ1-1,TRBD1,TRBV27,.,CASSSADRGVGTEAFF,TGTGCCAGCAGTTCAGCGGACAGGGGGGTTGGGACTGAAGCTTTCTTT
TRBJ1-2,.,TRBV25-1,.,CASKGLGGGYTF,TGTGCCAGCAAGGGACTCGGTGGGGGCTACACCTTC
TRBJ1-1,TRBD1,TRBV7-6,.,CASSRDRNTEAFF,TGTGCCAGCAGCAGGGACAGGAACACTGAAGCTTTCTTT
TRBJ1-2,.,TRBV28,.,CASSLQPGGYTF,TGTGCCAGCAGTTTACAACCAGGTGGCTACACCTTC
TRBJ1-4,TRBD1,TRBV7-6,.,CASSFFSTGAYNEKLFF,TGTGCCAGCAGCTTCTTTTCGACAGGGGCTTATAATGAAAAACTGTTTTTT
TRBJ2-2,TRBD1,TRBV9,.,CASSPRQGATGELFF,TGTGCCAGCAGCCCAAGACAGGGAGCGACCGGGGAGCTGTTTTTT
TRBJ2-5,TRBD1,TRBV7-6,.,CASSPRQGRQETQYF,TGTGCCAGCAGCCCTCGACAGGGAAGACAAGAGACCCAGTACTTC
TRBJ2-4,.,TRBV6-1,.,CASSEIDSAKNIQYF,TGTGCCAGCAGTGAGATAGACAGTGCCAAAAACATTCAGTACTTC
TRBJ2-1,.,TRBV5-1,.,CATATSSSYNEQFF,TGCGCCACCGCAACTAGCTCTTCCTACAATGAGCAGTTCTTC
TRBJ2-2,.,TRBV6-5,many,CASSYTATLNTGELFF,TGTGCCAGCAGTTACACAGCTACACTGAACACCGGGGAGCTGTTTTTT
TRBJ2-2,.,TRBV27,.,CASSPPTALTGELFF,TGTGCCAGCAGTCCGCCGACAGCTTTGACCGGGGAGCTGTTTTTT
TRBJ1-1,.,TRBV7-3,few,CASSLRGGLPGSRVTEAFF,TGTGCCAGCAGCTTAAGAGGCGGGCTGCCAGGCAGCCGAGTCACTGAAGCTTTCTTT
TRBJ1-1,TRBD1,TRBV5-6,.,CASSSPGGNPEAFF,TGTGCCAGCAGCTCCCCAGGGGGGAATCCTGAAGCTTTCTTT
TRBJ2-7,.,TRBV28,.,CASSPGQTLYEQYF,TGTGCCAGCAGTCCTGGACAGACGCTATACGAGCAGTACTTC
TRBJ2-5,TRBD2,TRBV5-1,.,CASSVASLAGVETQYF,TGCGCCAGCAGCGTTGCCTCACTAGCGGGAGTAGAGACCCAGTACTTC
TRBJ2-1,.,TRBV4-1,.,CASSQVVTPYNEQFF,TGCGCCAGCAGCCAAGTTGTAACTCCCTACAATGAGCAGTTCTTC
TRBJ1-2,.,TRBV2,few,CASSRTGNYGYTF,TGTGCCAGCAGTCGAACAGGAAACTATGGCTACACCTTC
TRBJ2-3,TRBD2,TRBV9,.,CASSVGGITDTQYF,TGTGCCAGCAGCGTCGGGGGGATCACAGATACGCAGTATTTT
TRBJ1-1,.,TRBV28,.,CASSLLGRGTEAFF,TGTGCCAGCAGTTTATTGGGCCGAGGGACTGAAGCTTTCTTT
TRBJ2-3,.,TRBV7-3,.,CASSLNRRPPGDTQYF,TGTGCCAGCAGCTTAAATAGGAGGCCCCCGGGCGATACGCAGTATTTT
TRBJ2-2,TRBD2,TRBV5-1,.,CASTPWREAGELFF,TGCGCCAGCACACCCTGGCGGGAGGCCGGGGAGCTGTTTTTT
TRBJ2-3,TRBD2,TRBV4-2,.,CASTSSGVSTDTQYF,TGTGCCAGCACGTCTAGCGGGGTTAGCACAGATACGCAGTATTTT
TRBJ1-1,.,TRBV2,.,CASGWRETEAFF,TGTGCCAGCGGCTGGCGGGAAACTGAAGCTTTCTTT